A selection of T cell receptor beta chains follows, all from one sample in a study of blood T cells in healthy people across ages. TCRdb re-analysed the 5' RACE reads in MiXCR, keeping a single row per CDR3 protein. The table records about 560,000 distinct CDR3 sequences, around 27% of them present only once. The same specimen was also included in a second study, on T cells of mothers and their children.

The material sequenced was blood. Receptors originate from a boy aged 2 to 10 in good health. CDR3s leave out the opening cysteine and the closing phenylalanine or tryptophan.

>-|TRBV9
ASSTWTGGNYEQF
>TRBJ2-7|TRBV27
ASSLALGSYEQY
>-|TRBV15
ATSRGQRVYEQY
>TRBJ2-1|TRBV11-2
ASSLKIGLVNEQF
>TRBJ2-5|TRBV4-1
ASSPSDVQETQY
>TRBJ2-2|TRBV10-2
ASSARTGGTGELF
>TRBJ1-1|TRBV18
ASSPPRGTNTEAF
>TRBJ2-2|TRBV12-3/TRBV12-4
ASTASNTGERF
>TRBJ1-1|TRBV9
ASSVARDRDTEAF
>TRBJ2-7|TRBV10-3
AISGGAREQY
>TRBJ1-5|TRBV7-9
AGRNRADQPQH
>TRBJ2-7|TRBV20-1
SARSGHQVYPYEQY
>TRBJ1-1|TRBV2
ASKRDQNTEAF
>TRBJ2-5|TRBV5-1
ASSLQLAGLETQY
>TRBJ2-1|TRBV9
ASSPRSGSSYNGQF
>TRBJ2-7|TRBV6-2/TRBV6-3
ASSYARTGLFYEQY
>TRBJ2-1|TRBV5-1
ASSLVISLYNEQF
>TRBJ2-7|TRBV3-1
ASSQELEPHSYEQY
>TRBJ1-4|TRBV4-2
ASSQESRVNEKLF
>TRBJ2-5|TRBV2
ASSDRGDQETQY
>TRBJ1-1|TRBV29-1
SVEEGQIQLAF
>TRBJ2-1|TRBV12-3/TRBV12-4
ASSYGMNEQF
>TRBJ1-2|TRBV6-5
ASSSSLLRGTVYGYT
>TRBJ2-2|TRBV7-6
ASSLGFRGPNTGELF
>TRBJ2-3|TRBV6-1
ASSEFRSGDIRDTQY
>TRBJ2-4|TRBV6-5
ASSSPATNIQY
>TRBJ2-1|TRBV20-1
SSRDRGPSEQF
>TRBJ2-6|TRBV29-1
GVLPGVSGANVLT